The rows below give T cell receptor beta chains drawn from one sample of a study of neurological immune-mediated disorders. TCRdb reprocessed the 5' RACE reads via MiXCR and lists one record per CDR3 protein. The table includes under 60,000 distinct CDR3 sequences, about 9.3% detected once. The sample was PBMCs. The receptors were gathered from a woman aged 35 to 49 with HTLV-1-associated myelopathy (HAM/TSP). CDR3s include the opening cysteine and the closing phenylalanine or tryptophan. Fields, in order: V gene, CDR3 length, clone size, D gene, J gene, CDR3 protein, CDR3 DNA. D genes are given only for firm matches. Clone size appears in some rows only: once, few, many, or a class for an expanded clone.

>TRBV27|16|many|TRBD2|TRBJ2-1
CASSRQTSGAGYEQFF
TGTGCCAGCAGTCGACAAACTAGCGGGGCGGGGTATGAGCAGTTCTTC
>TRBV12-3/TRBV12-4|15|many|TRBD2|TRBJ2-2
CASSLRGEPTGELFF
TGTGCCAGCAGTTTACGGGGGGAACCCACCGGGGAGCTGTTTTTT
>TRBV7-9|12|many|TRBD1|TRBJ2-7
CASSGQGYEQYF
TGTGCCAGCAGCGGACAGGGCTACGAGCAGTACTTC
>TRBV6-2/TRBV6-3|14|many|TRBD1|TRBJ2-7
CASTRTGRSAEQYF
TGTGCCAGCACGCGGACAGGGCGTTCTGCCGAGCAGTACTTC
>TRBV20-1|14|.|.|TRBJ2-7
CSAPGGSSHYEQYF
TGCAGTGCCCCCGGGGGATCCTCGCACTACGAGCAGTACTTC
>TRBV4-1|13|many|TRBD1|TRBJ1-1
CASSQPQGAEAFF
TGCGCCAGCAGCCAACCACAGGGGGCCGAAGCTTTCTTT
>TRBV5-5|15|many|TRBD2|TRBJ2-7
CASRSGLAGGYEQYF
TGTGCCAGCAGATCGGGACTAGCGGGGGGCTACGAGCAGTACTTC
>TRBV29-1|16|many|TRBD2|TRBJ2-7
CSVEDGSLAGKNEQYF
TGCAGCGTTGAAGATGGGTCCCTAGCGGGTAAGAACGAGCAGTACTTC
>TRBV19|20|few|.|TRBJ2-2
CASSNRRRTEFGGLTGELFF
TGTGCCAGTAGTAATCGGCGGAGAACAGAGTTCGGGGGATTAACCGGGGAGCTGTTTTTT
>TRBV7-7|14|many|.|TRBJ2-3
CASSPLWNTDTQYF
TGTGCCAGCAGCCCTCTATGGAACACAGATACGCAGTATTTT
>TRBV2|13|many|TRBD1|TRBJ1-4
CASITGAADYMFF
TGTGCCAGCATTACAGGGGCCGCGGACTATATGTTTTTT
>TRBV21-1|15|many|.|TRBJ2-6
CASRTRDSGANVLTF
TGTGCCAGCAGGACGAGAGACTCTGGGGCCAACGTCCTGACTTTC
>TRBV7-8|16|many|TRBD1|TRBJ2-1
CASSLRLSDRANEQFF
TGTGCCAGCAGCCTAAGACTGTCCGACAGGGCGAATGAGCAGTTCTTC
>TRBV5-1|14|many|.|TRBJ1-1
CASRPSGDFSEAFF
TGCGCCAGCAGGCCCTCTGGTGATTTCTCTGAAGCTTTCTTT
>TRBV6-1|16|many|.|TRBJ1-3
CASSERGGARGNTIYF
TGTGCCAGCAGTGAACGTGGCGGGGCGCGAGGAAACACCATATATTTT
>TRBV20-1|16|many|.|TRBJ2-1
CSARDHRRTAIVGQFF
TGCAGTGCTAGAGACCATCGACGAACCGCGATTGTGGGGCAGTTCTTC
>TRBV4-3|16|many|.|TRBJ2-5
CASSQDNSFPQETQYF
TGCGCCAGCAGCCAAGATAATAGCTTTCCCCAAGAGACCCAGTACTTC
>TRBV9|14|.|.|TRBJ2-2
CASTGRANTGELFF
TGTGCCAGCACTGGCAGGGCCAACACCGGGGAGCTGTTTTTT
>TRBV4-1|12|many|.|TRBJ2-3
CASSLTTDTQYF
TGCGCCAGCAGCCTAACCACAGATACGCAGTATTTT
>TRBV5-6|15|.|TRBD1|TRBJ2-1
CASSSGTGSFYEQFF
TGTGCCAGCAGCTCTGGGACAGGGTCTTTCTATGAGCAGTTCTTC
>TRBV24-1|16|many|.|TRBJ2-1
CATSDFDPGSYNEQFF
TGTGCCACCAGTGATTTTGACCCGGGGTCCTACAATGAGCAGTTCTTC
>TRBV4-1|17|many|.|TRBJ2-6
CASSQPLRSSGANVLTF
TGCGCCAGCAGCCAGCCACTACGGAGCTCTGGGGCCAACGTCCTGACTTTC
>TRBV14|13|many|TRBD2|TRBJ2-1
CASSPGGYNEQFF
TGTGCCAGCAGCCCGGGGGGATACAATGAGCAGTTCTTC